The present TCR beta chain was sequenced within a study of blood T cells in healthy people across ages. The germline V gene has CDR1 SGHRS and CDR2 YFSETQ. The CDR3 contains 15 residues. The authors ran a second PCR of roughly 7 to 11 cycles using a sample-barcoded 5' primer and a J-beta primer mix. MiXCR, applied by TCRdb to the 5' RACE reads, yields one record per CDR3 protein. The sample records roughly 900,000 distinct CDR3 sequences, more than 25% being singletons. On this clonotype itself: This sequence may be a read error, since a much larger clone differs from it by one base.

The sample was blood. The V and J genes are TRBV5-1 and TRBJ1-2; no clear D gene. This sequence was found in an elderly woman in good health. CDR3 sequence reads: CASSLAPGVNCGYTF. In DNA, the CDR3 is TGCGCCAGCAGCTTGGCTCCAGGAGTTAACTGTGGCTACACCTTC.